The clone carrying this T cell receptor beta chain was recorded a few times. What it binds is not known. This may be a read error: a much more frequent sequence differs by one nucleotide. TCRdb re-analysed the 5' RACE reads in MiXCR, keeping a single row per CDR3 protein. The sample consists of tens of thousands of distinct CDR3 sequences, roughly 3.2% of them appearing once. Germline CDR1 SEHNR, CDR2 FQNEAQ (reference sequence). The junction had 1 base not matched to a gene; V was cut back by 4 bases and J by 10 bases. This CDR3 comprises 12 residues. This specimen comes from a study of neurological immune-mediated disorders. Study-wide results and caveats: A possible signature was seen in one related-CDR3 cluster, into which phylogenetic grouping placed the repertoires of 18 of 34 multiple sclerosis patients.

This chain uses TRBV7-9 with TRBJ2-1; 10 bases fit TRBD2. Sample: PBMCs. The origin of this receptor is a woman in her 50s with multiple sclerosis. DNA for the CDR3: TGTGCCAGCAGCTCGGGACTAGCGGAGCAGTTCTTC. Residues: CASSSGLAEQFF.